The subject of this entry is one T cell receptor beta chain. The antigen it binds to is not known. Base qualities are missing; no much larger clone stands one base away. The data originate from a study of T cell responses to AZD1222 COVID-19 vaccine (dated by TCRdb to 2020 to 2022). About the study as a whole: A total of 230 to 250 trial participants underwent TCR sequencing, of whom around 200 received two doses of AZD1222 and about 26 received two doses of the MenACWY control vaccine. Trial participants were enrolled into age subgroups of 18-55, 56-69 and 70-plus years, which contained 148, 28 and 57 TCR-sequenced participants, respectively.

The full study reports these points: Epitopes outside the regions mutated in the B.1.351 and B.1.1.7 variants were reportedly recognized by nearly half of the unique spike-specific TCRs. Conclusions about previously exposed vaccinees are limited because only six or seven AZD1222 recipients were SARS-CoV-2 seropositive at baseline. Participants were mostly white British and included more females than males, and it was suggested by the authors that clonal diversity may have been underestimated. Because no day 14 peak-response samples were available, repertoires were characterized only after the peak T cell response. A significant rise in spike-specific TCR breadth and depth was observed after two AZD1222 doses relative to day 0 and relative to MenACWY recipients. The 56-69-year group was small, and its depth increase did not reach significance, likely because of low power. The whole spike protein was spanned by vaccine-associated CD4 TCRs, and dominant responses were seen in regions 160-218 and 743-854.

Trimmed from V: 1 base; trimmed from J: 5 bases; junction bases lacking a gene match: 8. The cysteine opens and the phenylalanine closes a CDR3 of 17 amino acids. The DNA shown is the 51-base CDR3, in frame from base 1. Per the germline V gene, SGHRS is the CDR1 and YFSETQ is the CDR2. The CDR3 regions of human TCRbeta chains were analyzed by immunosequencing. Regarding the original processing steps: Repertoire TCRs were checked for matches against a reference library of SARS-CoV-2-specific TCRs that had been generated using the MIRA antigen-specificity platform. Breadth meant the fraction of unique TCRs that were SARS-CoV-2-associated, whereas depth meant the fraction of total T cells that were SARS-CoV-2-associated. Using the MIRA data, every spike-specific TCR was mapped to the spike region that the TCR reacted to and assigned to either a CD4 or a CD8 class. Log10-transformed breadth and depth values were compared by one-way ANOVA with Sidak's multiple comparisons tests. TCRdb provides this immuneACCESS table in a form limited to in-frame rearrangements. Some clones are lacking; in checked studies, under half of them reflect an unresolved V gene, and why the rest are absent is not known. The DNA was the basis for D and trimming; V, J and clone size are from that table. The sample table records more than 85,000 clones; 88% of these occur just once. More than 15% of the sample rests with the top ten.

The time point label corresponds to: about 28 days (+/-7) after the second vaccine dose. Because spike-specific TCR depth and breadth did not differ between the two schedules, AZD1222 recipients who got a second dose at roughly 4 weeks were pooled with those who got a second dose at roughly 12 weeks. Vaccinee samples came from UK trials COV001 and COV002, including a single-blind randomized controlled phase 2/3 trial of AZD1222 (ChAdOx1 nCoV-19) in healthy adults. For TCRbeta chain sequencing, PBMC samples were collected from trial participants at day 0 and at day 28 after the second dose. The origin of this receptor is an adult who received the AZD1222 COVID-19 vaccine. Sequencing used peripheral blood, obtained 28 days after the second AZD1222 dose. This sequence uses TRBV5-1 and TRBJ2-1, with 11 middle bases fitting TRBD2. The nucleotide sequence reads as follows: TGCGCCAGCAGCTTGTCGCTAGCGGGAGGAGTTAACAATGAGCAGTTCTTC. The translation is CASSLSLAGGVNNEQFF.